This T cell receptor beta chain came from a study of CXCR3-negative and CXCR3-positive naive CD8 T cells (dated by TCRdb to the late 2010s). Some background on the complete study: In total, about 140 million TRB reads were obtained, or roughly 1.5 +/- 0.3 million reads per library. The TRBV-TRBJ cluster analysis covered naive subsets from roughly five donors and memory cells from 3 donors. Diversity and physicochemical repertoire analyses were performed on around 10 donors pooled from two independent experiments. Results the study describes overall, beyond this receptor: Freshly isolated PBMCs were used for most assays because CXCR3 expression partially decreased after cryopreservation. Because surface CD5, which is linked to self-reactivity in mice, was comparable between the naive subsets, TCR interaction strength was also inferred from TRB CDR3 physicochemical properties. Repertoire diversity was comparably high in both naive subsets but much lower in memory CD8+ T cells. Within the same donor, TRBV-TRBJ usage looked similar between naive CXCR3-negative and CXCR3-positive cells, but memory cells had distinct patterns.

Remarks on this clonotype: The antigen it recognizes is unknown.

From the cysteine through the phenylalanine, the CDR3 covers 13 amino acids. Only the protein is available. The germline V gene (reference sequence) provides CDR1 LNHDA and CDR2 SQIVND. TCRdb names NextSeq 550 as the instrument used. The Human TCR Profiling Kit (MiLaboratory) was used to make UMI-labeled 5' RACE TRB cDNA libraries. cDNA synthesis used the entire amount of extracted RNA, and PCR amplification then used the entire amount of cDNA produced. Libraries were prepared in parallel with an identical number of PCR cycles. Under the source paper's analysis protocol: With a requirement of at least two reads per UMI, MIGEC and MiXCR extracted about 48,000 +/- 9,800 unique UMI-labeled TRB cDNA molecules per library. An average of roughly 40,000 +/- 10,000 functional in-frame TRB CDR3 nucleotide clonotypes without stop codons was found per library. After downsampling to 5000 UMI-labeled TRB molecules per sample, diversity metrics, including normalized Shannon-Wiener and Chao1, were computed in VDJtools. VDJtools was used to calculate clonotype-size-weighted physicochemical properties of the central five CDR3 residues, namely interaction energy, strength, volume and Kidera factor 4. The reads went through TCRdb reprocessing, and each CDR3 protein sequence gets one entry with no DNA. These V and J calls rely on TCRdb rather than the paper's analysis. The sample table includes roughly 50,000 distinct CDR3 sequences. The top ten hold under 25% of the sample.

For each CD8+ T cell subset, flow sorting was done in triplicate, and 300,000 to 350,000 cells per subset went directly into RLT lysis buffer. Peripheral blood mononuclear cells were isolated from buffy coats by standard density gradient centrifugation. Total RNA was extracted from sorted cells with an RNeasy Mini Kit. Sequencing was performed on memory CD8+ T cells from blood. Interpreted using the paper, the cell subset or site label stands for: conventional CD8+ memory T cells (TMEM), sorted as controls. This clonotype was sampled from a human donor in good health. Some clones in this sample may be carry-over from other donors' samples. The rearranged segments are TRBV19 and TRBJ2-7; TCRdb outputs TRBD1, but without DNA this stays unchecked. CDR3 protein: CASSFRQSLEQYF.